A selection of T cell receptor beta chains follows, all from one sample in a study of blood T cell repertoires in COVID-19. Sequencing used immunoSEQ multiplex PCR; TCRdb keeps in-frame clones, though not all of them. The table records hundreds of thousands of clones, approximately 87% of them present only once. Source material: peripheral blood. These receptors were taken from a woman between 45 and 60 years old with COVID-19, enrolled during active disease. Each CDR3 is given with its conserved first and last residue. Each record gives: D gene, J gene, clone size, V gene, CDR3 DNA, CDR3 protein. The D gene is left open where the match is weak. Not every row has a clone size; where given, it reads once, few, many or a size class.

>.|TRBJ2-1|.|TRBV10-2
TGCGCCAGCAGTGAGTCGGGGGGAGGTGGGAATGAGCAGTTCTTC
CASSESGGGGNEQFF
>.|TRBJ2-6|.|TRBV12-3/TRBV12-4
TGTGCCAGCCAGAGGTCTGGGGCCAACGTCCTGACTTTC
CASQRSGANVLTF
>.|TRBJ2-5|.|TRBV5-8
TGTGCCAGCAGCTCCGCCTGGGGGGGCGTATTACGAGAGACCCAGTACTTC
CASSSAWGGVLRETQYF
>.|TRBJ1-2|few|TRBV15
TGTGCCACCAGCAGAGATCTCGGAGGGGCCACTGGCTACACCTTC
CATSRDLGGATGYTF
>TRBD2|TRBJ2-5|.|TRBV16
TGTGCCAGCAGCCAGTCGAGGCTAGCGGGAGGAGAGACCCAGTACTTC
CASSQSRLAGGETQYF
>TRBD1|TRBJ2-5|.|TRBV6-5
TGTGCCAGCAACCACCGGGACAGGGGTGTGGAGACCCAGTACTTC
CASNHRDRGVETQYF
>.|TRBJ2-2|few|TRBV7-3
TGTGCCAGCAGCATCTCGAACACCGGGGAGCTGTTTTTT
CASSISNTGELFF
>TRBD1|TRBJ2-5|.|TRBV30
TGTGCCTGGAGCTCCCCGTGGGACAGGGTGGGAGAGACCCAGTACTTC
CAWSSPWDRVGETQYF
>.|TRBJ1-1|once|TRBV19
TGTGCCAGTAGTATAGACGTATGGTCGAGGAACACTGAAGCTTTCTTT
CASSIDVWSRNTEAFF
>.|TRBJ1-3|.|TRBV29-1
TGCAGCGTTTGGAGCTCTGGAAACACCATATATTTT
CSVWSSGNTIYF
>TRBD1|TRBJ1-1|.|TRBV29-1
TGCAGCGTTGGTCCGGGACAGCTGAACACTGAAGCTTTCTTT
CSVGPGQLNTEAFF
>.|TRBJ2-1|.|TRBV12-3/TRBV12-4
TGTGCCAGCACAGGCGAGTCCTACAATGAGCAGTTCTTC
CASTGESYNEQFF
>.|TRBJ1-5|.|TRBV7-2
TGTGCCAGCAGCTTAGAAGGGACTCAGATCCAACCCCAGCATTTT
CASSLEGTQIQPQHF
>TRBD1|TRBJ1-2|.|TRBV5-8
TGTGCCAGCACGACAGGGTCTGGCTACACCTTC
CASTTGSGYTF
>TRBD2|TRBJ2-2|.|TRBV7-3
TGTGCCAGCAGCTACGGGAGGTGGCCCGGGGAGCTGTTTTTT
CASSYGRWPGELFF
>.|TRBJ1-2|.|TRBV12-3/TRBV12-4
TGTGCCAGCGGCTCGGCGGGGGCAAATGGCTACACCTTC
CASGSAGANGYTF